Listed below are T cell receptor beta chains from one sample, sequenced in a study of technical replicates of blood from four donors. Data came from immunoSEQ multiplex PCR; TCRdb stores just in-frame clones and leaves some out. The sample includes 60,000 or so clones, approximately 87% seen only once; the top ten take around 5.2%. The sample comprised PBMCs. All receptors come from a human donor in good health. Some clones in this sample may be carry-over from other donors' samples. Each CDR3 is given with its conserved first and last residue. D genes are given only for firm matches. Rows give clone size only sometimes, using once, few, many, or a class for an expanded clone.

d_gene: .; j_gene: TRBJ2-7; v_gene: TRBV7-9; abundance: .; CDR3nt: TGTGCCAGCAGCTCCTCCGGGACTTCCTACGAGCAGTACTTC; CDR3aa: CASSSSGTSYEQYF
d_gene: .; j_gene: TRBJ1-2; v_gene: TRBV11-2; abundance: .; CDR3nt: TGTGCCAGCAGCTCGCGGGGAGGCTACACCTTC; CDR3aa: CASSSRGGYTF
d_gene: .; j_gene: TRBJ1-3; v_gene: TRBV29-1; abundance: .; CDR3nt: TGCAGCGTTGAAGGCAGGGCTAACACCATATATTTT; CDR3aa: CSVEGRANTIYF
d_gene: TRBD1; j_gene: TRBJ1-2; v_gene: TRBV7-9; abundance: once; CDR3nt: TGTGCCAGCAGCTTAGAACCGGGACAGGGGTACGGCTACACCTTC; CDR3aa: CASSLEPGQGYGYTF
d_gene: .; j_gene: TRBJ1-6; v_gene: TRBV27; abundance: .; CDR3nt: TGTGCCAGCAGTTTAGGGGCCCCCCGGATGGGGAGGTATAATTCACCCCTCCACTTT; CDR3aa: CASSLGAPRMGRYNSPLHF
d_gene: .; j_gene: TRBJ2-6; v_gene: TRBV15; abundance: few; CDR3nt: TGTGCCACCAGCAGAGGGGACATCGGGGCCAACGTCCTGACTTTC; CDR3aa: CATSRGDIGANVLTF
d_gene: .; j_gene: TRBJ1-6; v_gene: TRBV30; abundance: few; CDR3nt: TGTGCCTGGAGTGTGACGGGGGGCGCGGGTAATTCACCCCTCCACTTT; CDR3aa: CAWSVTGGAGNSPLHF
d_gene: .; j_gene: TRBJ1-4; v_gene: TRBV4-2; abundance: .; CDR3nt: TGTGCCAGCAGCCAAGAAGACCGGGAGGAAAAACTGTTTTTT; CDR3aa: CASSQEDREEKLFF
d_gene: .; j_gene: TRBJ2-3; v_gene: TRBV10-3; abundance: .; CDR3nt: TGTGCCATCAGTGAGGGTCTACTCACAGATACGCAGTATTTT; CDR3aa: CAISEGLLTDTQYF
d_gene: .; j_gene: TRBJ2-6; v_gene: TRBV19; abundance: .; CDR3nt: TGTGCCAGTACCGATGGGCTCTCTGGGGCCAACGTCCTGACTTTC; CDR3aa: CASTDGLSGANVLTF
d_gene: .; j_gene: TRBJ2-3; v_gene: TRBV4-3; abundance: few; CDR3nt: TGCGCCAGCAGCTCAGAGGGGGTCCGGGTCACAGATACGCAGTATTTT; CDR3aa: CASSSEGVRVTDTQYF
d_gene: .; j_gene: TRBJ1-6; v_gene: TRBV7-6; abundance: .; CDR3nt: TGTGCCAGCAGCTCAAGCCCTGCCTCCTATAATTCACCCCTCCACTTT; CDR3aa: CASSSSPASYNSPLHF
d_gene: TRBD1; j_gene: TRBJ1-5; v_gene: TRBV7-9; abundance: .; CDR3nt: TGTGCCAGCAGGACGCCGGGACAGGGGGTTTTAAGCAATCAGCCCCAGCATTTT; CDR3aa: CASRTPGQGVLSNQPQHF
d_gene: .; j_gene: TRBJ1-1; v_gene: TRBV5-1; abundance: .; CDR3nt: TGCGCCAGCAGCCCTTTTGGAGGGTTGAACACTGAAGCTTTCTTT; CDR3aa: CASSPFGGLNTEAFF
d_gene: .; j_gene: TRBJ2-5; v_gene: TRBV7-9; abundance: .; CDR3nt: TGTGCCAGCAGCCCCGGTACAAATTGGAGTAGCCGAGGAGAGACCCAGTACTTC; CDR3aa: CASSPGTNWSSRGETQYF
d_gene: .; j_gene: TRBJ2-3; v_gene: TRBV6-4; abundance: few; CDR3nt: TGTGCCAGCAGTGTCATGGCGGGACGGGGAGATACGCAGTATTTT; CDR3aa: CASSVMAGRGDTQYF
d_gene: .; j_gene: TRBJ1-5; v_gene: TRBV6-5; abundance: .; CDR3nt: TGTGCCAGCAGCCGAGGCAATCTCAATCAGCCCCAGCATTTT; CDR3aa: CASSRGNLNQPQHF
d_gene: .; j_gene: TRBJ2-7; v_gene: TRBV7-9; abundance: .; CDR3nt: TGTGCCAGCAGCTTAGCGTTCGGGTCGTGGGACGAGCAGTACTTC; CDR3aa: CASSLAFGSWDEQYF
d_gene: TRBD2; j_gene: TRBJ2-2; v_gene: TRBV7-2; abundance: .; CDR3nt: TGTGCCAGCAGCTTATCTAGCGGGTGGGGGGAGCTGTTTTTT; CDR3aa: CASSLSSGWGELFF
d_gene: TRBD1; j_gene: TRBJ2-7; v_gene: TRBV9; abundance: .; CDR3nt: TGTGCCAGCAGCGCGGACAGGTACTCCTACGAGCAGTACTTC; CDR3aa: CASSADRYSYEQYF
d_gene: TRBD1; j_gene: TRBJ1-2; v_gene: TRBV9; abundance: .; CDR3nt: TGTGCCAGCAGCGGGGACAGGGTGGGTATCGGCTACACCTTC; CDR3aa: CASSGDRVGIGYTF
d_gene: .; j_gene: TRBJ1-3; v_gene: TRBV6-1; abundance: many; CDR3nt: TGTGCCAGCAGTGAGAGGACTGCGACAAACACCATATATTTT; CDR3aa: CASSERTATNTIYF
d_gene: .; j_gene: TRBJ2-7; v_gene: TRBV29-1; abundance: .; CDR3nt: TGCAGCGTTGAAATTTTGGCAGAGCAGTACTTC; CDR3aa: CSVEILAEQYF
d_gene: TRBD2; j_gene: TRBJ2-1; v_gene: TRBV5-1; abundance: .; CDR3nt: TGCGCCAGCAGCCTTAGCGGGGGATACAATGAGCAGTTCTTC; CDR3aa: CASSLSGGYNEQFF
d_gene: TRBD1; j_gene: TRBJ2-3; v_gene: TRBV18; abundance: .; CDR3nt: TGTGCCAGCTCACCTTGGGACAGGGCGGCAGATACGCAGTATTTT; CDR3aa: CASSPWDRAADTQYF
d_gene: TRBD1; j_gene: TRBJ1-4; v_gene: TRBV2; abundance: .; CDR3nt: TGTGCCAGCACCAGGGACAGGGGAGAAAAACTGTTTTTT; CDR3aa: CASTRDRGEKLFF